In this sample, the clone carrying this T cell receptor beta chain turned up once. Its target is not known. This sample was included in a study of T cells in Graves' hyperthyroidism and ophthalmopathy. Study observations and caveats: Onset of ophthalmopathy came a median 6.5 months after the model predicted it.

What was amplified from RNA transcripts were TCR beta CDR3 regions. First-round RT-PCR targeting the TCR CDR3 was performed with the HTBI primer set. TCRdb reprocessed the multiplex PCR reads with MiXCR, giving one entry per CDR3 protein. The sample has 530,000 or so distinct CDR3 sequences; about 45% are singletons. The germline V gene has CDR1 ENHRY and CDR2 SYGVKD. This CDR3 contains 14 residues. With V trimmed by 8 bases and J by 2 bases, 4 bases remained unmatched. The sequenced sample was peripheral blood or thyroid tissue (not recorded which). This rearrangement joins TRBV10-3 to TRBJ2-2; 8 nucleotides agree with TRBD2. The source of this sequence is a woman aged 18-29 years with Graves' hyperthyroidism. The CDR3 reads CAIGLAGNTGELFF. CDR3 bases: TGTGCCATCGGGCTAGCGGGCAACACCGGGGAGCTGTTTTTT.